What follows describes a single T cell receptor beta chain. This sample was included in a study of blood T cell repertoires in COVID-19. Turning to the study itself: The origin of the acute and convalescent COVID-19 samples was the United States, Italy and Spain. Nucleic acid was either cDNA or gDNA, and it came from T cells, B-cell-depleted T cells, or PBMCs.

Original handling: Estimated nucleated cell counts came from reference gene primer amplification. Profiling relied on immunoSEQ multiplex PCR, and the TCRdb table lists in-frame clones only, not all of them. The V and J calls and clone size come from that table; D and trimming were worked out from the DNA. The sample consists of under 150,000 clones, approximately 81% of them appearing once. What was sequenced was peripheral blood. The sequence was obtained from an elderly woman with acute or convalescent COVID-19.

The CDR3 reads CASSLSGRPPNEQFF. The CDR3 nucleotides read TGTGCCAGCAGTCTTAGCGGGAGACCCCCCAATGAGCAGTTCTTC. The rearrangement links TRBV27 to TRBJ2-1; 9 bases fit TRBD2. Germline V lookup: CDR1 MNHEY, CDR2 SMNVEV (reference sequence). V shed 5 bases and J 6 bases; nucleotides not matched to a gene: 8. The CDR3 is 15 residues long.